This T cell receptor (beta chain) was recorded in a study of T-cell memory formation after mild COVID-19. Germline loops: CDR1 MNHNS, CDR2 SASEGT. The CDR3 totals 13 residues. The ends were cut back, 6 bases at V and 5 bases at J, with 13 bases in the middle. To note about this clonotype: As yet, its antigen is unknown.

Constant-segment-primed 5'RACE gave TCR alpha and TCR beta cDNA libraries with sample barcodes and UMIs. Via MiXCR, TCRdb re-called the 5' RACE reads, giving one row per CDR3 protein. The repertoire consists of roughly 340,000 distinct CDR3 sequences, with about 16% occurring once and the leading ten covering approximately 20%. Study outcomes and limitations: CD8+ contracting clones occupied EMRA, while CD4+ ones occupied mainly CM and EM. The appearance of some responding clones in pre-infection memory suggested that cross-reactive memory joined.

The clonotype comes from a young man who had mild COVID-19 (a few samples of this study predate the infection). Cell type and time point are not known. This rearrangement joins TRBV6-1 to TRBJ1-1; the D gene is possibly TRBD1 (5 bases). The specimen was PBMCs or a T cell subset sorted from them (not recorded which). CDR3 bases: TGTGCCAGCAGCCTGCCAGGGTGGACTGAAGCTTTCTTT. Translation: CASSLPGWTEAFF.